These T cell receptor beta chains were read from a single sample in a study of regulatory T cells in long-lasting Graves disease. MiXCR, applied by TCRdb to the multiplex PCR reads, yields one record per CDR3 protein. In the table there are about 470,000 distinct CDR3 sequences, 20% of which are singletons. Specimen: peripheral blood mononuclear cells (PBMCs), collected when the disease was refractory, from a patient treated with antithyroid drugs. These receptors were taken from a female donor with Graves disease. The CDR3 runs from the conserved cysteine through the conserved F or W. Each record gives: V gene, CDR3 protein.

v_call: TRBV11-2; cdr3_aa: CASSPDRDPRQETQYF
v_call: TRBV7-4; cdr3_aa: CASSSPLGTGNTIYF
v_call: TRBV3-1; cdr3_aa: CASSLVAGESYEQYF
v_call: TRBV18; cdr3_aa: CASSPAGYYEQYF
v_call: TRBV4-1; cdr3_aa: CASSLPFRRGEEGYEQYF
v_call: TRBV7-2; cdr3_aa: CASSRRHDSPLHF
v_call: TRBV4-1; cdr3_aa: CASSQAAISPSEAFF
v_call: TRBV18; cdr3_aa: CASSPREGPDPAFF
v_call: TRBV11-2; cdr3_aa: CASSPSWGGDEQFF
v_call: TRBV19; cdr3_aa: CASSAGDATGELFF
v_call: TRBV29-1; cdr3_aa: CSAARTVDEKLFF
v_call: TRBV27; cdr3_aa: CANPLTGYGYTF
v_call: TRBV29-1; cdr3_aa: CSVESGELFF
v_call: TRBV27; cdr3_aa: CASSYGTGGTYEQYF